The 4 T cell receptor beta chains below were found in one sample sequenced in a study of cytomegalovirus exposure and HLA in healthy donors. The PCR had 60 Vbeta and 13 Jbeta primers. Sequencing was performed with immunoSEQ multiplex PCR; in TCRdb, only in-frame clones are kept and a portion is missing. The data hold 210,000 or so clones, with roughly 85% observed a single time. The sequenced sample was PBMCs. The receptors stem from a girl aged 2-9 years in good health and CMV-seronegative.

This sequence joins TRBV27 and TRBJ1-2; TRBD1 matches at 8 bases. Trimming removed 4 bases from V and 5 bases from J; junction bases left unmatched: 3. The CDR3 has 13 residues. Germline V gene data show CDR1 as MNHEY and CDR2 as SMNVEV (reference sequence). CDR3 sequence reads: CASSYNRGYGYTF. CDR3 coding DNA: TGTGCCAGCAGTTACAACAGGGGGTATGGCTACACCTTC.

V is TRBV15 and J is TRBJ2-5, with TRBD2 identical over 10 bases. V shed 4 bases, J shed 6 bases, and the junction held 17 bases outside the gene matches. The CDR3 is made up of 18 amino acids. CDR1 LNHNV and CDR2 YYDKDF come from the germline V gene (reference sequence). The CDR3 sequence is CATSTSRTSGPAGKTQYF. DNA of the CDR3: TGTGCCACCAGCACTAGCCGGACTAGCGGCCCTGCGGGGAAGACCCAGTACTTC. The full variable domain, rest sourced from reference TRBV15 and TRBJ2-5, is DAMVIQNPRYQVTQFGKPVTLSCSQTLNHNVMYWYQQKSSQAPKLLFHYYDKDFNNEADTPDNFQSRRPNTSFCFLDIRSPGLGDTAMYLCATSTSRTSGPAGKTQYFGPGTRLLVL.

The chain is built from TRBV18 and TRBJ2-1; 14 bases agree with TRBD2. Germline CDR1 reads KGHSH; CDR2 reads LQKENI. V lost 3 bases to trimming and J lost 8 bases; unmatched junction nucleotides: 3. This CDR3 is 15 amino acids long. The CDR3 DNA follows: TGTGCCAGCTCACCGGGACTAGCGGGAGTACATGAGCAGTTCTTC. It translates to CASSPGLAGVHEQFF.

The chain links TRBV10-1 to TRBJ2-2; a weak D match, TRBD1 (6 bases). Germline V CDR1 and CDR2: WNHNN, SYGVQD (reference sequence). V was trimmed by 5 bases and J by 8 bases, leaving 15 bases between them. The CDR3 sequence is 14 residues long. CDR3 loop: CASSSNRAVGELFF. Here the CDR3 DNA reads TGCGCCAGCAGTTCTAACAGGGCGGTGGGGGAGCTGTTTTTT.